This T cell receptor beta chain was documented in a study of cytomegalovirus exposure and HLA in healthy donors. Points from the study as a whole: Presence/absence comparisons presumed near-even sequencing depth among donors. The majority of TCR sequences were rare, yet some public TCRs appeared in many donors.

60 Vbeta and 13 Jbeta primers were used in PCR. Using immunoSEQ multiplex PCR, the repertoire was profiled, and TCRdb retains in-frame clones only, with some absent. This sample has around 200,000 clones, with around 64% found just once. V shed 3 bases and J 0 bases; nucleotides not matched to a gene: 5. Germline V gives CDR1 KGHSH, CDR2 LQKENI. The CDR3 runs 16 residues. Of note for this clone: Its specificity is not known. Other DNA sequences of this sample code for an identical CDR3.

The sample taken for sequencing was PBMCs. The rearrangement joins TRBV18 to TRBJ1-5; 7 bases map to TRBD1. The source is a man aged 35 to 55 in good health and CMV-seropositive. Here the CDR3 DNA reads TGTGCCAGCTCACCTGACAGGGTAGATAGCAATCAGCCCCAGCATTTT. Encoded protein: CASSPDRVDSNQPQHF.